This T cell receptor (beta chain) was identified in a study of control samples from healthy donors and cancer patients. The assay was immunoSEQ multiplex PCR, and TCRdb's table has in-frame clones only and misses some. This sample has some 150,000 clones, with about 91% found just once. The germline gives CDR1 SNHLY, CDR2 FYNNEI. This CDR3 contains 13 residues. Deletions cut 6 bases from V and 0 bases from J, with 8 bases between. The TCR originated in a man aged 25 to 40 in good health. V is TRBV2 and J is TRBJ1-1; D call uncertain. Input material: blood. The CDR3 region has the DNA TGTGCCAGCAGAGTGGGGTTGAACACTGAAGCTTTCTTT. Amino acids: CASRVGLNTEAFF.